The 30 T cell receptor beta chains presented below share a single source sample, sequenced in a study of radiation and T cells in renal cell carcinoma. The time point is: blood 2 weeks post-SBRT. Stated treatment: 15 Gy SBRT to primary tumor, nephrectomy 4 weeks later. Data came from immunoSEQ multiplex PCR; TCRdb stores just in-frame clones and leaves some out. The sample contains just under 80,000 clones, 80% to 90% of which appear only once. The sample was blood, taken from a patient whose treatment included radiotherapy and nephrectomy. These receptors were obtained from a woman aged 45-65 years with renal cell carcinoma.

The chain uses TRBV29-1 and TRBJ1-1, with D possibly TRBD1 on 6 matching bases. Germline CDR1 SQVTM, CDR2 ANQGSEA. The germline V and J ends were trimmed by 5 bases and 3 bases, with 10 bases remaining between them. CDR3 length: 12 amino acids. Written as DNA, the CDR3 is TGCAGCGTTAAAGGGGGGGACACTGAAGCTTTCTTT. It is translated as CSVKGGDTEAFF.

This chain connects TRBV7-2 to TRBJ1-5; 9 bases fit TRBD1. The CDR3 is made up of 15 amino acids. Germline CDR1 and CDR2: SGHTA and FQGNSA. V was clipped by 4 bases and J by 6 bases; unmatched bases: 7. For the CDR3, the DNA is TGTGCCAGCAGCTCATTCGGACAGGGGAGTCAGCCCCAGCATTTT. Amino acid sequence: CASSSFGQGSQPQHF.

The chain combines TRBV28 with TRBJ2-7; D assignment may be TRBD1 or TRBD2 (6 bases each). The germline V gene has CDR1 MDHEN and CDR2 SYDVKM. Trimming took off 5 bases at V and 7 bases at J, with 15 bases between the two ends. The CDR3 spans 13 residues. CDR3 loop: CASSPPGAGEQYF. The CDR3 DNA reads as TGTGCCAGCAGTCCCCCGGGGGCCGGAGAGCAGTACTTC.

V and J are TRBV19 and TRBJ1-1; D uncertain. The V end was cut by 2 bases, the J end by 9 bases, with 13 bases between. This CDR3 has 13 residues. Germline assignment: CDR1 LNHDA and CDR2 SQIVND (reference sequence). CDR3 amino acids: CASSISSVEKAFF. In DNA form, the CDR3 reads TGTGCCAGTAGTATAAGTAGTGTGGAGAAAGCTTTCTTT.

This clone has just one count. CDR3 sequence reads: CASSLASLAPETQYF. In nucleotides, the CDR3 is TGTGCCAGCAGCTTAGCCTCTCTAGCCCCGGAGACCCAGTACTTC. The V gene is TRBV7-2, the J gene TRBJ2-5; maybe TRBD2 (5 bases). Trimming removed 0 bases from V and 5 bases from J, with 13 bases in between. The germline CDR1 and CDR2 sequences are SGHTA and FQGNSA. The CDR3 contains 15 residues.

Worth noting for this clone: The same CDR3 is also encoded by other DNA sequences in this sample. The chain links TRBV4-3 to TRBJ2-3, with D unresolved. Trimming removed 0 bases from V and 3 bases from J, with 7 bases in between. Germline CDR1 LGHNA, CDR2 YSLEER. The CDR3 extends over 14 amino acids. CDR3 in DNA: TGCGCCAGCAGCCAAGATCGTGCGACAGATACGCAGTATTTT. Residues: CASSQDRATDTQYF.

This clone has a single count. The chain couples TRBV4-3 to TRBJ1-5, with no clear D. Germline V gives CDR1 LGHNA, CDR2 YSLEER. The CDR3 is 14 residues long. V lost 0 bases and J 6 bases, leaving 9 bases between the germline ends. Here the CDR3 reads CASSQDYGGQPQHF. As DNA, the CDR3 is TGCGCCAGCAGCCAAGACTATGGTGGTCAGCCCCAGCATTTT.

CDR3 sequence (DNA): TGTGCCAGCAGCTTAGACACCCACAATGAGCAGTTCTTC. Protein product: CASSLDTHNEQFF. The chain is built from TRBV7-8 and TRBJ2-1, with D uncertain. Trimming shortened V by 1 base and J by 5 bases, and 6 bases separated the two germline ends. In germline, CDR1 is SGHVS, CDR2 FQNEAQ. CDR3 length: 13 residues.

V usage is TRBV11-3 and J usage is TRBJ2-4; 8 bases are shared with TRBD1. V lost 5 bases, J lost 6 bases, and 3 bases stayed unmatched. The CDR3 is made up of 13 amino acids. Germline V gene lookup returns CDR1 SGHNT and CDR2 YENEEA. This chain's CDR3 is CASSPTGGNIQYF. The CDR3 region has the DNA TGTGCCAGCAGCCCCACAGGGGGAAACATTCAGTACTTC.

This chain uses TRBV14 with TRBJ2-7; possibly TRBD1 for D (6 bases). The CDR3 contains 14 residues. Germline loops: CDR1 SGHDN, CDR2 FVKESK. V was cut by 2 bases and J by 6 bases, with 14 bases left in between. The CDR3 DNA reads TGTGCCAGCAGCCAATATTTGGACAGTAGCGAGCAGTACTTC. Protein: CASSQYLDSSEQYF. Variable domain in full (rest from reference TRBV14 and TRBJ2-7): EAGVTQFPSHSVIEKGQTVTLRCDPISGHDNLYWYRRVMGKEIKFLLHFVKESKQDESGMPNNRFLAERTGGTYSTLKVQPAELEDSGVYFCASSQYLDSSEQYFGPGTRLTVT.

The J gene is TRBJ2-3, the V gene TRBV9, with TRBD1 as a possible D gene (6 bases). CDR3 length: 15 residues. Trimming stripped 0 bases from V and 2 bases from J, with 10 bases between. Germline V gene sequence: CDR1 SGDLS, CDR2 YYNGEE. CDR3 in DNA: TGTGCCAGCAGCGTAGCGGGACACAACACAGATACGCAGTATTTT. Residues: CASSVAGHNTDTQYF.

The chain has TRBV4-2 and TRBJ2-1; 10 bases line up with TRBD2. Germline loops: CDR1 LGHNA, CDR2 YNFKEQ. The ends lost 5 bases at V and 9 bases at J; junction bases unmatched: 13. The CDR3 sequence is 16 residues long. The CDR3 DNA is TGTGCCAGCAGCGGAGTAGGAGCGGGAGGGCCCGGTGAGCAGTTCTTC. This gives the protein CASSGVGAGGPGEQFF.

The V and J genes are TRBV9 and TRBJ1-4, with D uncertain. CDR3 length equals 13 residues. The V and J ends lost 3 bases and 8 bases respectively, with 11 bases between them. Germline assignment: CDR1 SGDLS and CDR2 YYNGEE. The CDR3 protein is CASSDRPGEKLFF. The DNA for the CDR3 is TGTGCCAGCAGCGATCGACCTGGGGAAAAACTGTTTTTT.

Here the CDR3 DNA reads TGTGCCAGCAGCTTCAGTTTCTCGTACACTGAAGCTTTCTTT. Protein product: CASSFSFSYTEAFF. This chain uses TRBV7-8 with TRBJ1-1; D not certain. This CDR3 is 14 amino acids long. Germline V lookup: CDR1 SGHVS, CDR2 FQNEAQ. Trimming took 3 bases from V and 3 from J, leaving 11 bases between them. The entire variable domain, with the rest obtained from reference TRBV7-8 and TRBJ1-1, is as follows: GAGVSQSPRYKVAKRGQDVALRCDPISGHVSLFWYQQALGQGPEFLTYFQNEAQLDKSGLPSDRFFAERPEGSVSTLKIQRTQQEDSAVYLCASSFSFSYTEAFFGQGTRLTVV.

The chain has TRBV25-1 and TRBJ2-1, with TRBD1 identical over 7 bases. The V segment lost 6 bases and the J segment 3 bases; nucleotides outside the gene matches: 2. The germline CDR1 and CDR2 sequences are MGHDK and SYGVNS. The CDR3 extends over 13 amino acids. The CDR3: CASRGTVYNEQFF. In nucleotides, the CDR3 is TGTGCCAGCAGGGGGACAGTCTACAATGAGCAGTTCTTC. Full variable domain (outside the CDR3, taken from reference TRBV25-1 and TRBJ2-1): EADIYQTPRYLVIGTGKKITLECSQTMGHDKMYWYQQDPGMELHLIHYSYGVNSTEKGDLSSESTVSRIRTEHFPLTLESARPSHTSQYLCASRGTVYNEQFFGPGTRLTVL.

This chain uses TRBV25-1 with TRBJ1-3; D is unresolved. Germline V gene sequence: CDR1 MGHDK, CDR2 SYGVNS. V lost 8 bases and J 2 bases, leaving 7 bases between the germline ends. This CDR3 region has 12 residues. The CDR3 sequence: CASQSPGNTIYF. CDR3 nucleotides: TGTGCCAGCCAATCCCCTGGAAACACCATATATTTT.

The chain employs TRBV28 and TRBJ1-4; possibly TRBD1 for D (6 bases). Trimming took 1 base from V and 8 from J, leaving 11 bases between them. This CDR3 has 14 amino acids. Germline CDR1 is MDHEN and CDR2 is SYDVKM. The CDR3 bases are TGTGCCAGCAGTTTATCCGGGGGGCGGGAAAAACTGTTTTTT. It encodes CASSLSGGREKLFF.

V usage is TRBV29-1 and J usage is TRBJ2-1, with D perhaps matching TRBD2 (6 bases). Germline CDR1 and CDR2: SQVTM and ANQGSEA. The CDR3 has 13 amino acids. Trimming left V 6 bases short and J 5 bases short, with 14 bases between. This CDR3 is CSVRRDSNNEQFF. In DNA form, the CDR3 reads TGCAGCGTCCGGCGGGACTCGAACAATGAGCAGTTCTTC.

This clone was recorded a few times. The CDR3 is CASSLGLNTEAFF. The CDR3 region has the DNA TGCGCCAGCAGCCTCGGCCTGAACACTGAAGCTTTCTTT. The V call is TRBV4-1, the J call TRBJ1-1; no clear D. V shed 4 bases and J shed 0 bases, with 6 bases lying between them. Per the germline V gene, CDR1 is MGHRA and CDR2 is YSYEKL. This CDR3 has 13 amino acids.

This chain uses TRBV7-9 with TRBJ2-5; D uncertain. The CDR3 loop spans 11 amino acids. With 6 bases removed from V and 5 bases from J, the gap between germline ends came to 7 bases. Germline V gene lookup returns CDR1 SEHNR and CDR2 FQNEAQ (reference sequence). DNA for the CDR3: TGTGCCAGCAGTCAGAGGGAGACCCAGTACTTC. This translates into CASSQRETQYF.

The chain has TRBV4-1 and TRBJ2-1; 11 bases map to TRBD2. The CDR3 extends over 15 amino acids. The J segment lost 4 bases and the V segment lost 6 bases, leaving 5 bases of the junction unmatched. Germline CDR1 and CDR2: MGHRA and YSYEKL. CDR3: CASRSLAGGYNEQFF. The CDR3 DNA reads TGCGCCAGCAGGTCCCTAGCGGGAGGTTACAATGAGCAGTTCTTC.

The genes are TRBV25-1 and TRBJ1-6; 8 positions match TRBD1. The CDR3 extends over 15 amino acids. Germline V gene sequence: CDR1 MGHDK, CDR2 SYGVNS. Trimming cost V 6 bases and J 6 bases; bases outside gene matches: 7. In DNA, the CDR3 is TGTGCCAGCAGGAAGGACAGGGCGTTTAATTCACCCCTCCACTTT. Translating gives CASRKDRAFNSPLHF.

The chain couples TRBV6-5 to TRBJ1-2; D is possibly TRBD1 (5 bases). V was cut by 0 bases and J by 0 bases, with 11 bases left in between. Germline V gene data show CDR1 as MNHEY and CDR2 as SVGAGI. The CDR3 length is 16 residues. The CDR3 protein is CASSYSIGGANYGYTF. The CDR3 coding sequence is TGTGCCAGCAGTTACTCAATCGGGGGAGCTAACTATGGCTACACCTTC.

The rearrangement links TRBV7-2 to TRBJ1-2; 11 nucleotides align to TRBD1. Germline assignment: CDR1 SGHTA and CDR2 FQGNSA. This CDR3 is built from 15 residues. V lost 5 bases, J lost 4 bases, and 6 bases stayed unmatched. CDR3 amino acids: CASSPGTGGIYGYTF. The CDR3 DNA follows: TGTGCCAGCAGCCCCGGGACAGGGGGAATCTATGGCTACACCTTC.

The chain couples TRBV5-1 to TRBJ2-1; D unclear. The CDR3 has 16 residues. The V end was cut by 1 base, the J end by 0 bases, with 11 bases between. In germline, CDR1 is SGHRS, CDR2 YFSETQ. The CDR3 DNA reads TGCGCCAGCAGCTTGAATGCCCAGAGCTCCTACAATGAGCAGTTCTTC. Its translation: CASSLNAQSSYNEQFF.

This chain uses TRBV12-2 with TRBJ2-5; TRBD2, the table's D call, lacks a check against the DNA. TRBV12-2 is classified as a pseudogene. The CDR3 contains 18 residues. The CDR3 reads CASRSPRRLAGGQETQYF. The CDR3, as DNA: TGTGCAAGTCGCTCTCCAAGAAGACTAGCGGGGGGCCAAGAGACCCAGTACTTC.

The chain employs TRBV25-1 and TRBJ2-5; 12 nucleotides align to TRBD2. The end of the DNA is better explained by TRBJ2-7, so the J call may be wrong. The CDR3 is made up of 14 amino acids. Germline lookup yields CDR1 MGHDK and CDR2 SYGVNS. The DNA for the CDR3 is TGTGCCAGCAGTGGGACTAGCGGGGCCTACGAGCAGTACTTC. Translated, it gives CASSGTSGAYEQYF.

This clone was counted only a few times. The rearrangement joins TRBV14 to TRBJ1-5; 7 nucleotides agree with TRBD1. The germline V gene encodes CDR1 SGHDN and CDR2 FVKESK. V lost 4 bases and J lost 6; bases outside the gene matches: 6. This CDR3 is built from 14 residues. The CDR3 region has the DNA TGTGCCAGCAGCCCTAACCCAGGGGGTCAGCCCCAGCATTTT. Its protein product is CASSPNPGGQPQHF.

This rearrangement joins TRBV6-1 to TRBJ2-5; D possibly matches TRBD1 or TRBD2 (5 bases each). The CDR3 length is 15 residues. Germline CDR1 and CDR2: MNHNS and SASEGT. The V and J ends lost 7 bases and 5 bases respectively, with 20 bases between them. The chain's CDR3 is CASTEAAWGGETQYF. CDR3 bases: TGTGCCAGCACCGAAGCGGCGTGGGGCGGGGAGACCCAGTACTTC.

The chain's CDR3 is CASNPRGKQETQYF. In DNA, the CDR3 is TGTGCCAGCAACCCAAGGGGGAAACAAGAGACCCAGTACTTC. The rearrangement links TRBV7-8 to TRBJ2-5, with D possibly TRBD1 on 6 matching bases. V was pared by 7 bases and J by 2 bases, with 14 bases between. The CDR3 contains 14 residues. Per germline, CDR1 SGHVS and CDR2 FQNEAQ.